Below are 7 T cell receptor beta chains sequenced from a single sample in a study of control samples from healthy donors and cancer patients. Repertoires were generated with immunoSEQ multiplex PCR, while TCRdb's copy carries only in-frame clones and drops some. Of approximately 100,000 clones in the sample, about 89% were seen once. Sequencing input: blood. The source is a young man in good health.

This chain uses TRBV12-3 or TRBV12-4 with TRBJ2-7; D is undetermined. This CDR3 spans 13 amino acids. The V end lost 3 bases, the J end lost 0 bases, and 6 bases lay between the germline ends. Written as DNA, the CDR3 is TGTGCCAGCAGTTTGCAGGTCTCCTACGAGCAGTACTTC. Amino acids: CASSLQVSYEQYF.

The chain has TRBV20-1 and TRBJ1-1, with D perhaps TRBD1 (6 bases). Germline-derived CDR1 and CDR2 are DFQATT and SNEGSKA (reference sequence). The CDR3 extends over 17 amino acids. Trimming removed 3 bases at V and 1 base at J, with 21 bases between. This chain's CDR3 is CSASSGRTLRGNTEAFF. The CDR3 DNA sequence: TGCAGTGCTAGTTCCGGCAGGACCCTCAGGGGGAACACTGAAGCTTTCTTT.

This clone has just a few counts. CDR3 sequence: CASSSPRWGGQNNEQFF. CDR3 DNA: TGTGCCAGCAGTTCCCCCCGGTGGGGCGGACAGAACAATGAGCAGTTCTTC. The chain combines TRBV27 with TRBJ2-1; D perhaps matches TRBD1 (6 bases). V lost 4 bases to trimming and J lost 5 bases, with 21 bases between them. The CDR3 is 17 residues long. Looked up from germline, CDR1 is MNHEY and CDR2 is SMNVEV (reference sequence).

The gene calls are TRBV11-2 and TRBJ1-1; the D is unclear. Germline CDR1 and CDR2: SGHAT and FQNNGV. V dropped 7 bases and J dropped 4 bases, with 25 bases sitting between them. This CDR3 has 17 amino acids. CDR3 DNA: TGTGCCAGCATCCCCGACGGCCGAGCTGCCAGGACCACTGAAGCTTTCTTT. It is translated as CASIPDGRAARTTEAFF.

Concerning this clone itself: Other DNA sequences in the sample encode the same CDR3. The genes are TRBV5-6 and TRBJ1-6; TRBD1 matches at 8 bases. CDR3 length equals 14 residues. CDR1 SGHDT and CDR2 YYEEEE come from the germline V gene. V gave up 4 bases and J gave up 9 bases; unmatched junction bases: 6. CDR3 loop: CASSLGQGSSPLHF. The CDR3 region has the DNA TGTGCCAGCAGCCTCGGACAGGGTAGTTCACCCCTCCACTTT.

This clone was seen only once. This sample includes further DNA sequences coding for the same CDR3. The chain links TRBV5-4 to TRBJ2-5; D is unclear. The CDR3 spans 13 residues. CDR1 and CDR2 from the germline V gene are SGHNT and YYREEE (reference sequence). Trimming pared 0 bases from V and 3 bases from J, leaving 6 bases between. The CDR3 DNA sequence: TGTGCCAGCAGCTTGGTTGCCGAAGAGACCCAGTACTTC. Translating it yields CASSLVAEETQYF.

This rearrangement joins TRBV19 to TRBJ2-3; a possible D gene is TRBD1 (5 bases). CDR1 and CDR2 from the germline V gene are LNHDA and SQIVND (reference sequence). With 4 bases removed from V and 7 bases from J, the gap between germline ends came to 21 bases. This CDR3 region has 16 residues. The CDR3 spells CASSRARQGSGNTQYF. In DNA, the CDR3 is TGTGCCAGTAGTAGGGCCCGCCAGGGCTCTGGTAATACGCAGTATTTT.